Reported below is one TCR beta chain. Its target is not known. The data originate from a study of somatic mutations in cytotoxic T cells in rheumatoid arthritis. The study's findings and limits: For CD8+ T-cell clonality, rheumatoid arthritis patients and age-matched healthy controls did not differ significantly. Nobody had found out which antigens the expanded CD8+ clones targeted.

Some clones are missing from TCRdb's copy, which holds only in-frame ones; the method was immunoSEQ multiplex PCR. The sample includes about 26,000 clones, around 76% of them seen just once. Trimming cost V 2 bases and J 0 bases, with 14 bases left between them. The CDR3 runs 16 residues. Germline CDR1 and CDR2: SQVTM and ANQGSEA. Isolation of the CD4+ and CD8+ populations was accomplished via positive magnetic bead selection, with purity assessed by flow cytometry. The source is a man in his fifties in good health. What was sequenced was CD8+ T cells sorted from blood. V and J are TRBV29-1 and TRBJ2-1; D remains unclear. CDR3 sequence (DNA): TGCAGCGTTGAACCTGTGGTGGTCCTCTCCTACAATGAGCAGTTCTTC. This translates into CSVEPVVVLSYNEQFF.